This is a list of T cell receptor beta chains from one sample in a study of resident and recirculating memory T cells in vitiligo. Assay used: immunoSEQ multiplex PCR; TCRdb lists only in-frame clones, some missing. The table lists some 70,000 clones, roughly nine tenths of them singletons, with 4.9% in the top ten. Source material: blood. The source is a male donor with vitiligo. CDR3s include the opening cysteine and the closing phenylalanine or tryptophan. The order of the fields is CDR3 DNA, CDR3 protein, J gene, D gene, V gene, clone size. D genes are given only for firm matches. Clone size is not always given. Where it is, it says once, few, many or a class for expanded clones.

CDR3 DNA: TGTGCCAGTAACTCCTACGAGCAGTACTTC
CDR3 protein: CASNSYEQYF
J gene: TRBJ2-7
D gene: .
V gene: TRBV6-9
clone size: once

CDR3 DNA: TGCGCCAGCAGCCAAGAGAGAAGTCGCGAGCAGTACTTC
CDR3 protein: CASSQERSREQYF
J gene: TRBJ2-7
D gene: .
V gene: TRBV4-3
clone size: .

CDR3 DNA: TGTGCCAGCAGGGACATGAACACTGAAGCTTTCTTT
CDR3 protein: CASRDMNTEAFF
J gene: TRBJ1-1
D gene: .
V gene: TRBV28
clone size: .

CDR3 DNA: TGTGCCATCAGTGAGGGACGGGAAAGCACAGATACGCAGTATTTT
CDR3 protein: CAISEGRESTDTQYF
J gene: TRBJ2-3
D gene: .
V gene: TRBV10-3
clone size: few

CDR3 DNA: TGCGCCAGCAGCCAAGCCCTAGGACTAGCGGGGGGACTCCGCACAGATACGCAGTATTTT
CDR3 protein: CASSQALGLAGGLRTDTQYF
J gene: TRBJ2-3
D gene: TRBD2
V gene: TRBV4-3
clone size: .

CDR3 DNA: TGTGCCAGCAGCGAGGAAGTGGAGACCCAGTACTTC
CDR3 protein: CASSEEVETQYF
J gene: TRBJ2-5
D gene: .
V gene: TRBV2
clone size: .

CDR3 DNA: TGCGCCAGCAGTACCGGAGGATCGCGAAAGACCTATGGCTACACCTTC
CDR3 protein: CASSTGGSRKTYGYTF
J gene: TRBJ1-2
D gene: .
V gene: TRBV10-1
clone size: .

CDR3 DNA: TGTGCCAGCAGTCCGTCGACAAGGGGGGCTTTCTTT
CDR3 protein: CASSPSTRGAFF
J gene: TRBJ1-1
D gene: .
V gene: TRBV28
clone size: .

CDR3 DNA: TGTGCCAGCAGCTTATTTCGGGAGAGAGACTATGGCTACACCTTC
CDR3 protein: CASSLFRERDYGYTF
J gene: TRBJ1-2
D gene: .
V gene: TRBV7-9
clone size: .

CDR3 DNA: TGTGCCAGCAGCGAACCAGACAGTCCGACGGCCCAGTACTTC
CDR3 protein: CASSEPDSPTAQYF
J gene: TRBJ2-5
D gene: .
V gene: TRBV6-5
clone size: once

CDR3 DNA: TGTGCCAGCAGCTTATCCGGCACAGATACGCAGTATTTT
CDR3 protein: CASSLSGTDTQYF
J gene: TRBJ2-3
D gene: .
V gene: TRBV7-3
clone size: once

CDR3 DNA: TGTGCCAGCAGTGAGGCACAGCGGGGGGGTCGTCATGAGCAGTTCTTC
CDR3 protein: CASSEAQRGGRHEQFF
J gene: TRBJ2-1
D gene: TRBD2
V gene: TRBV2
clone size: .

CDR3 DNA: TGCGCCAGCAGCTTGGCCCCAGGGGCAAACACCATATATTTT
CDR3 protein: CASSLAPGANTIYF
J gene: TRBJ1-3
D gene: .
V gene: TRBV5-1
clone size: .

CDR3 DNA: TGTGCCAGCAGCTTACCGGCTAGGGGGGGAGGCAGCTCCTACGAGCAGTACTTC
CDR3 protein: CASSLPARGGGSSYEQYF
J gene: TRBJ2-7
D gene: .
V gene: TRBV11-3
clone size: once

CDR3 DNA: TGCAGCGTTGGGACAGCCGCCAAAAACATTCAGTACTTC
CDR3 protein: CSVGTAAKNIQYF
J gene: TRBJ2-4
D gene: .
V gene: TRBV29-1
clone size: .

CDR3 DNA: TGTGCCAGCAGCTCCTTAGCTGTCTACGAGCAGTACTTC
CDR3 protein: CASSSLAVYEQYF
J gene: TRBJ2-7
D gene: .
V gene: TRBV13
clone size: .

CDR3 DNA: TGTGCCAGTAGCAACTCGGACAGGGAATCCTACGAGCAGTACTTC
CDR3 protein: CASSNSDRESYEQYF
J gene: TRBJ2-7
D gene: TRBD1
V gene: TRBV19
clone size: once

CDR3 DNA: TGTGCCAGCAGCTTTAGGGACAGGGGTAATCAGCCCCAGCATTTT
CDR3 protein: CASSFRDRGNQPQHF
J gene: TRBJ1-5
D gene: TRBD1
V gene: TRBV2
clone size: once

CDR3 DNA: TGTGCCAGCTCACCGCAGGGACAGATCAGTGGCGATACGCAGTATTTT
CDR3 protein: CASSPQGQISGDTQYF
J gene: TRBJ2-3
D gene: TRBD1
V gene: TRBV18
clone size: .

CDR3 DNA: TGTGCCAGCAGCTTGGGTGATCCAGGGGAACTTGCTGGAAACACCATATATTTT
CDR3 protein: CASSLGDPGELAGNTIYF
J gene: TRBJ1-3
D gene: .
V gene: TRBV7-9
clone size: .

CDR3 DNA: TGTGCCAGTAGTCTGGACACAACATCACGGGGCTACACCTTC
CDR3 protein: CASSLDTTSRGYTF
J gene: TRBJ1-2
D gene: .
V gene: TRBV19
clone size: .

CDR3 DNA: TGTGCCAGCACCGAGGCCAGCCCAAATTCACCCCTCCACTTT
CDR3 protein: CASTEASPNSPLHF
J gene: TRBJ1-6
D gene: .
V gene: TRBV2
clone size: few

CDR3 DNA: TGCGCCAGCAGCCGACCAGGGGAGTTCTCCGGGGAGCTGTTTTTT
CDR3 protein: CASSRPGEFSGELFF
J gene: TRBJ2-2
D gene: .
V gene: TRBV5-1
clone size: once

CDR3 DNA: TGTGCCAGCAGCCCGGGACAAGCGAACACTGAAGCTTTCTTT
CDR3 protein: CASSPGQANTEAFF
J gene: TRBJ1-1
D gene: .
V gene: TRBV7-9
clone size: .

CDR3 DNA: TGTGCCAGCAGTTTACAGGGCAGGGGGTACACAGATACGCAGTATTTT
CDR3 protein: CASSLQGRGYTDTQYF
J gene: TRBJ2-3
D gene: TRBD1
V gene: TRBV27
clone size: once

CDR3 DNA: TGCGCCAGCAGCCAGGGGGGGGGTGAAAAACTGTTTTTT
CDR3 protein: CASSQGGGEKLFF
J gene: TRBJ1-4
D gene: .
V gene: TRBV4-1
clone size: .

CDR3 DNA: TGTGCCAGCAGCACCGGACAGGGGAACACTGAAGCTTTCTTT
CDR3 protein: CASSTGQGNTEAFF
J gene: TRBJ1-1
D gene: TRBD1
V gene: TRBV2
clone size: .

CDR3 DNA: TGTGCCATCAGTGAGGGTCACAACGGCGGGGCTTTCTTT
CDR3 protein: CAISEGHNGGAFF
J gene: TRBJ1-1
D gene: .
V gene: TRBV10-3
clone size: .

CDR3 DNA: TGCAGCGTTCTGACACCTCGGAACACTGAAGCTTTCTTT
CDR3 protein: CSVLTPRNTEAFF
J gene: TRBJ1-1
D gene: .
V gene: TRBV29-1
clone size: .

CDR3 DNA: TGTGCCAGCAGTGAAGAGGGAACCGATTGTGGGAACACTGAAGCTTTCTTT
CDR3 protein: CASSEEGTDCGNTEAFF
J gene: TRBJ1-1
D gene: .
V gene: TRBV6-4
clone size: .

CDR3 DNA: TGTGCCAGCAGCTTGGTAGGGAGCACCTATGGCTACACCTTC
CDR3 protein: CASSLVGSTYGYTF
J gene: TRBJ1-2
D gene: .
V gene: TRBV5-4
clone size: .

CDR3 DNA: TGTGCCAGCAGTGACTGGACAGGGGACTACACCTTC
CDR3 protein: CASSDWTGDYTF
J gene: TRBJ1-2
D gene: TRBD1
V gene: TRBV9
clone size: .

CDR3 DNA: TGTGCCTGGAAATGGGGGGATTCGTCCTACGAGCAGTACTTC
CDR3 protein: CAWKWGDSSYEQYF
J gene: TRBJ2-7
D gene: .
V gene: TRBV30
clone size: .

CDR3 DNA: TGTGCCAGTAAAGTGAGCGGGTTAGCTAACTATGGCTACACCTTC
CDR3 protein: CASKVSGLANYGYTF
J gene: TRBJ1-2
D gene: .
V gene: TRBV19
clone size: .

CDR3 DNA: TGCAGCGTTAGAGGTCTAGCGGGGGTGGACACCGGGGAGCTGTTTTTT
CDR3 protein: CSVRGLAGVDTGELFF
J gene: TRBJ2-2
D gene: TRBD2
V gene: TRBV29-1
clone size: .

CDR3 DNA: TGTGCCAGCAGCCAGGGCTTTGATGAGCAGTTCTTC
CDR3 protein: CASSQGFDEQFF
J gene: TRBJ2-1
D gene: .
V gene: TRBV14
clone size: .

CDR3 DNA: TGCGCCAGCAGCCGGACAGGAGTCCCGCTTAACTATGGCTACACCTTC
CDR3 protein: CASSRTGVPLNYGYTF
J gene: TRBJ1-2
D gene: TRBD1
V gene: TRBV5-1
clone size: .